This T cell receptor (beta chain) was profiled in a study of blood T cells in healthy people across ages. Findings and caveats of the study: With donor CMV status unknown, expanded clonotype changes were possibly confounded.

Notes on this clonotype: The antigen remains undetermined. Relative to the germline gene, one junction end is altered; a read error may explain this.

Germline V gives CDR1 SGDLS, CDR2 YYNGEE. This CDR3 is built from 14 residues. PCR was performed a second time for about 7 to 12 cycles using a sample-barcoded 5' primer and a J-beta primer mix. From the 5' RACE reads, TCRdb called clonotypes with MiXCR, one entry per CDR3 protein. Of 550,000 to 650,000 distinct CDR3 sequences in the sample, under 30% are singletons; the top ten hold 15% to 17%. The sample taken for sequencing was blood. The chain recombines TRBV9 with TRBJ2-1, with D possibly TRBD1 on 7 matching bases. The sequence was collected from a woman of 80 years or more in good health. The DNA of the CDR3 is TGTGCCTGCAGCGGAGGGGACAGAGGGAATGAGCAGTTCTTC. Residues: CACSGGDRGNEQFF.